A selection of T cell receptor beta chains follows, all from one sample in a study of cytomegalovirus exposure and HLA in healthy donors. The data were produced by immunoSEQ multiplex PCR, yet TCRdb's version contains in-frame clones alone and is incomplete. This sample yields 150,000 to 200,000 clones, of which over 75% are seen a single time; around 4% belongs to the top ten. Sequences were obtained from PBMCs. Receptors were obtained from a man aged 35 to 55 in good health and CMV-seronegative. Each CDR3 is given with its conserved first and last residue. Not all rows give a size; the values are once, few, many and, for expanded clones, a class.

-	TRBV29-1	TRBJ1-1	CSVDFGTGNTEAFF
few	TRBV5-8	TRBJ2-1	CASSTGGLAGGSGTGEQFF
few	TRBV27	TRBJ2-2	CASTRENTGELFF
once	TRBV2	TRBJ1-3	CASSDGTTVGNTIYF
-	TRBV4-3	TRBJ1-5	CASSHEQGRHQPQHF
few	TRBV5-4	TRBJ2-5	CASSSRDSGGVQETQYF
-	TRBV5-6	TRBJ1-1	CASSLTGLNTEAFF
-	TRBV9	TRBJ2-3	CASSASPGQGTHF
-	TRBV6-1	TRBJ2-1	CASSAHGGTGHNEQFF
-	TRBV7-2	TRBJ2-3	CASSLGLASIGADTQYF
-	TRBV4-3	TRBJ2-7	CAKPWGGYYEQYF
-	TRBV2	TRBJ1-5	CASWGEGPQHF
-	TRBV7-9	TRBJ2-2	CASSSDRGGPHTGELFF
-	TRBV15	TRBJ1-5	CATRKGQGLRWPQHF
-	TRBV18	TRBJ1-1	CASSLALGNTEAFF
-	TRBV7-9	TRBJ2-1	CASSPRPGTGLSNEQFF
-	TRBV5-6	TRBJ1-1	CASSSLRQGNTEAFF
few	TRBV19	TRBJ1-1	CASSMVGPFEAFF
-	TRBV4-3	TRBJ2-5	CASSLRGDEQETQYF
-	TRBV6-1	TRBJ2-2	CASSEQGTTGELFF
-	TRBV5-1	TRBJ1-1	CASSWGGAEAFF
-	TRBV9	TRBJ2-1	CASSAPRTGSYNEQFF
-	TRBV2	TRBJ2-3	CAGRLDQGADTQYF
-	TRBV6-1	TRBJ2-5	CASSEAAQGAETQYF
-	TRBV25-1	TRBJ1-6	CASLRDLGSPLHF
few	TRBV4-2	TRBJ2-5	CASSQTSGVGQETQYF
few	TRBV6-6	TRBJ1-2	CASSRGTNYGYTF
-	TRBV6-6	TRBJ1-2	CASSYGEGVGYTF
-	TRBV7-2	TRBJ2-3	CASSLNRGDTQYF
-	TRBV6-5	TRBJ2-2	CASSYFGFDTGELFF
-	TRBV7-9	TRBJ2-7	CASSLAPDGGYEQYF
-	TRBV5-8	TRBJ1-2	CASSLVRLGGNYGYTF
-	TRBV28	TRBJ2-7	CASSRPGQENEQYF
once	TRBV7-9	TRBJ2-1	CASSLGGLNNNEQFF
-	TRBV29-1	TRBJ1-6	CSATTGGRDSPLHF
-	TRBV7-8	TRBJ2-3	CASSLVDSHTDTQYF
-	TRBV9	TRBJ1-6	CASSDKGQGPSPLHF
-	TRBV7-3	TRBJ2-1	CASSWDSYNEQFF
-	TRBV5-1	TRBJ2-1	CASSPPGQGGNEQFF
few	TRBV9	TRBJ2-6	CASSPKPDTARSGANVLTF
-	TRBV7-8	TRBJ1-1	CASSPPYDRDKTEAFF
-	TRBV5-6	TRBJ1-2	CASSLVGGAVVYTF
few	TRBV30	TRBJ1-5	CAWSVRRDSNQPQHF
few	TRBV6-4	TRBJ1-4	CASSDELWRLEEKLFF
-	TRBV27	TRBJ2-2	CASSLWLGTGNTGELFF
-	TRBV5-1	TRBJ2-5	CASSLVRGGAGETQYF
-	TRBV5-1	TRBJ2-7	CASSFGVAGDLAYEQYF
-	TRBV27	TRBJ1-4	CASRGDRGGEKLFF
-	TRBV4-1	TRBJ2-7	CASSQAGGEQYF
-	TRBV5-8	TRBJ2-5	CASSPGLAGGRETQYF
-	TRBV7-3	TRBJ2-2	CASSPLTGELFF
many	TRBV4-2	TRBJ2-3	CASSTTSGGGVDTQYF
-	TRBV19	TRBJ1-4	CASSLSTGQNEKLFF
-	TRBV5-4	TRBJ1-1	CAGSLGAGSEAFF
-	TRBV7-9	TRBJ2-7	CASSQTSLYEQYF
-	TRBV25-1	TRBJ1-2	CASSDRGEGYTF
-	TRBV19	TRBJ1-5	CASSRATGVRQPQHF
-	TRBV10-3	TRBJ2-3	CAVKGGQDPGDTQYF
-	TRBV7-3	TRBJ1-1	CASSLGPGQAKTEAFF
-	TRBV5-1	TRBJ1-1	CASSSQGTNTEAFF